These T cell receptor beta chains were read from a single sample in a study of T cells in Graves' hyperthyroidism and ophthalmopathy. TCRdb reprocessed the multiplex PCR reads with MiXCR, giving one entry per CDR3 protein. The top ten hold around 7.7% of the sample, which has 530,000 or so distinct CDR3 sequences, around 45% seen once. Specimen: peripheral blood or thyroid tissue (not recorded which). The receptors stem from a woman between 18 and 30 years old with Graves' hyperthyroidism. The CDR3 runs from the conserved cysteine through the conserved F or W. D genes are given only for firm matches. Size is stated for part of the rows, as once, few or many counts, or as a class when the clone is expanded.

abundance,v_gene,j_gene,d_gene,CDR3aa,CDR3nt
-,TRBV15,TRBJ1-6,TRBD1,CATSRDGTGGNSPLHF,TGTGCCACCAGCAGAGACGGGACAGGGGGCAATTCACCCCTCCACTTT
-,TRBV10-3,TRBJ1-2,TRBD1,CAISEIRDRNGYTF,TGTGCCATCAGTGAAATAAGGGACAGGAACGGCTACACCTTC
many,TRBV24-1,TRBJ1-5,-,CATSDFKDQPQHF,TGTGCCACCAGTGATTTCAAGGATCAGCCCCAGCATTTT
many,TRBV10-3,TRBJ1-6,-,CAISELNTNSPLHF,TGTGCCATCAGTGAACTAAATACGAATTCACCCCTCCACTTT
-,TRBV20-1,TRBJ1-4,-,CSARLRGEKLFF,TGCAGTGCTAGACTAAGGGGCGAAAAACTGTTTTTT
-,TRBV9,TRBJ1-3,-,CASSDNYGYTIYF,TGTGCCAGCAGCGACAACTATGGCTACACCATATATTTT
few,TRBV3-1,TRBJ2-5,-,CASSKRRYQETQHF,TGTGCCAGCAGCAAACGGAGGTACCAAGAGACCCAGCACTTC
-,TRBV2,TRBJ2-5,TRBD2,CASSRTSGRKETQYF,TGTGCCAGCAGTAGGACTAGCGGGAGAAAGGAGACCCAGTACTTC
-,TRBV7-3,TRBJ1-4,-,CASSQDGGEKLFF,TGCGCCAGCAGCCAAGACGGAGGCGAAAAACTGTTTTTT
-,TRBV12-3/TRBV12-4,TRBJ2-7,-,CASGYGVAGGWVLREQYF,TGTGCCAGCGGATACGGGGTCGCTGGAGGGTGGGTACTACGCGAGCAGTACTTC
many,TRBV5-6,TRBJ2-5,-,CASSPADYQETQYF,TGTGCCAGCAGCCCAGCGGACTACCAAGAGACCCAGTACTTC
-,TRBV12-3/TRBV12-4,TRBJ1-1,TRBD1,CASSLEGARTEAFF,TGTGCCAGCAGTTTGGAGGGGGCTCGAACTGAAGCTTTCTTT
-,TRBV12-5,TRBJ2-5,-,CASGLGTVSSETQYF,TGTGCTAGTGGTTTGGGGACAGTATCATCGGAGACCCAGTACTTC
many,TRBV12-3/TRBV12-4,TRBJ1-6,TRBD1,CASSPTGDNSPLHF,TGTGCCAGCAGTCCGACAGGGGATAATTCACCCCTCCACTTT
-,TRBV2,TRBJ2-1,-,CASKDKSYNEQFF,TGTGCCAGCAAGGACAAGAGTTACAATGAGCAGTTCTTC
-,TRBV3-1,TRBJ1-4,-,CASSLQMGSEKLFF,TGTGCCAGCAGCCTCCAAATGGGTAGTGAAAAACTGTTTTTT
once,TRBV29-1,TRBJ2-5,TRBD2,CSAGLAETQETQYF,TGCAGCGCGGGACTAGCGGAGACACAAGAGACCCAGTACTTC
many,TRBV7-3,TRBJ2-5,-,CASSLEGGVQETQYF,TGTGCCAGCAGCTTAGAGGGAGGCGTCCAGGAGACCCAGTACTTC
few,TRBV24-1,TRBJ2-2,-,CATGKGIKNTGELFF,TGTGCCACGGGGAAGGGGATAAAGAACACCGGGGAGCTGTTTTTT
-,TRBV20-1,TRBJ2-7,TRBD2,CSARDLASGTYEQYF,TGCAGTGCTAGAGATCTGGCTAGCGGCACCTACGAGCAGTACTTC
-,TRBV12-3/TRBV12-4,TRBJ2-3,-,CASSADLDYTQYF,TGTGCCAGCAGTGCGGATCTCGACTATACGCAGTATTTT
many,TRBV4-1,TRBJ2-2,-,CASSQALVNTGELFF,TGCGCCAGCAGCCAAGCTCTTGTTAACACCGGGGAGCTGTTTTTT
-,TRBV10-3,TRBJ2-2,-,CAISESQLNTGELFF,TGTGCCATCAGTGAGTCGCAGTTGAACACCGGGGAGCTGTTTTTT
-,TRBV5-1,TRBJ1-2,-,CASSLGGGSGYGYTF,TGCGCCAGCAGCCTGGGGGGCGGGTCCGGCTATGGCTACACCTTC
-,TRBV7-9,TRBJ2-1,TRBD2,CASSLGRESHEQFF,TGTGCCAGCAGCTTAGGGCGGGAGTCCCATGAGCAGTTCTTC
-,TRBV7-8,TRBJ1-2,-,CASSFGGPLYGYTF,TGTGCCAGCAGCTTTGGGGGGCCCCTCTATGGCTACACCTTC
many,TRBV5-1,TRBJ1-1,-,CASSFEGGTTEAFF,TGCGCCAGCAGCTTTGAAGGGGGGACCACTGAAGCTTTCTTT
many,TRBV7-3,TRBJ1-5,-,CASSLYLNQPQHF,TGTGCCAGCAGCTTATATCTCAATCAGCCCCAGCATTTT
-,TRBV5-4,TRBJ2-7,TRBD1,CASSSADRGREQYF,TGTGCCAGCAGCTCTGCGGACAGGGGCAGGGAGCAGTACTTC
few,TRBV4-2,TRBJ2-4,-,CASSQEGGRRGIQYF,TGTGCCAGCAGCCAAGAAGGAGGGAGACGGGGCATTCAGTACTTC
-,TRBV19,TRBJ1-3,-,CASSIQAAGNTIYF,TGTGCCAGTAGTATACAGGCAGCTGGAAACACCATATATTTT
many,TRBV5-8,TRBJ1-2,TRBD1,CASSSQGTGGYTF,TGTGCCAGCAGCTCACAGGGGACAGGTGGCTACACCTTC
many,TRBV5-1,TRBJ1-2,TRBD1,CASSLETRTGGDPYGYTF,TGCGCCAGCAGCTTGGAAACGAGGACAGGGGGTGATCCCTATGGCTACACCTTC
-,TRBV12-3/TRBV12-4,TRBJ2-7,-,CASSIPGAGDTQYF,TGTGCCAGCAGTATTCCAGGGGCCGGGGATACGCAGTACTTC
few,TRBV10-3,TRBJ1-4,-,CAVSTTSTNEKLFF,TGTGCCGTTAGCACGACATCAACTAATGAAAAACTGTTTTTT
many,TRBV29-1,TRBJ2-5,-,CSVVPTGAVQTQYF,TGCAGCGTTGTGCCGACAGGAGCCGTTCAGACCCAGTACTTC
many,TRBV5-6,TRBJ2-5,-,CASSLYSVLGLQETQYF,TGTGCCAGCAGCTTGTATTCAGTTCTGGGGCTCCAAGAGACCCAGTACTTC
-,TRBV29-1,TRBJ2-4,-,CSVGGAKNIQYF,TGCAGCGTTGGCGGAGCCAAAAACATTCAGTACTTC
-,TRBV24-1,TRBJ1-1,-,CATSARRGTMNTEAFF,TGTGCCACCAGTGCTAGGCGGGGGACCATGAACACTGAAGCTTTCTTT
-,TRBV4-1,TRBJ2-3,-,CASSQAQGDTQYF,TGCGCCAGCAGCCAAGCCCAGGGAGATACGCAGTATTTT
-,TRBV7-9,TRBJ2-5,TRBD1,CASSLVGTGVETQYF,TGTGCCAGCAGCTTGGTAGGGACAGGGGTCGAGACCCAGTACTTC
-,TRBV7-9,TRBJ2-7,-,CASSRRGQVGLDEQYF,TGTGCCAGCAGCCGCAGGGGACAGGTCGGACTAGACGAGCAGTACTTC
many,TRBV7-8,TRBJ1-4,TRBD1,CASSGGETGLEEKLFF,TGTGCCAGCAGCGGCGGGGAGACAGGGTTGGAGGAAAAACTGTTTTTT
-,TRBV20-1,TRBJ2-5,TRBD1,CSARNPRVTGGLETQYF,TGCAGTGCTAGAAACCCCCGCGTGACAGGGGGCTTGGAGACCCAGTACTTC
many,TRBV29-1,TRBJ2-7,-,CSVERVTGLSSYEQYF,TGCAGCGTTGAACGGGTGACAGGTCTGAGCTCCTACGAGCAGTACTTC
-,TRBV5-1,TRBJ1-4,-,CASNTGATNEKLFF,TGCGCCAGTAACACAGGAGCAACTAATGAAAAACTGTTTTTT
-,TRBV7-9,TRBJ1-1,-,CASSRGAGGGRTEAFF,TGCGCCAGCAGCCGAGGAGCGGGGGGTGGTAGGACTGAAGCTTTCTTT
many,TRBV29-1,TRBJ2-5,TRBD1,CSVISWDRETQYF,TGCAGCGTTATATCCTGGGACAGAGAGACCCAGTACTTC
-,TRBV20-1,TRBJ1-5,TRBD1,CSARTGGEETQHF,TGCAGTGCAAGGACAGGGGGCGAGGAGACCCAGCATTTT
many,TRBV7-3,TRBJ2-5,TRBD1,CASSPRTGLFETQYF,TGTGCCAGCAGCCCTAGGACAGGGTTGTTCGAGACCCAGTACTTC
-,TRBV10-1,TRBJ2-5,TRBD2,CASSELAGVRETQYF,TGCGCCAGCAGTGAGCTAGCGGGAGTACGGGAGACCCAGTACTTC
-,TRBV2,TRBJ1-5,-,CASSVWSDGNQPLHF,TGTGCCAGCAGTGTTTGGTCAGATGGCAATCAGCCCCTGCATTTT